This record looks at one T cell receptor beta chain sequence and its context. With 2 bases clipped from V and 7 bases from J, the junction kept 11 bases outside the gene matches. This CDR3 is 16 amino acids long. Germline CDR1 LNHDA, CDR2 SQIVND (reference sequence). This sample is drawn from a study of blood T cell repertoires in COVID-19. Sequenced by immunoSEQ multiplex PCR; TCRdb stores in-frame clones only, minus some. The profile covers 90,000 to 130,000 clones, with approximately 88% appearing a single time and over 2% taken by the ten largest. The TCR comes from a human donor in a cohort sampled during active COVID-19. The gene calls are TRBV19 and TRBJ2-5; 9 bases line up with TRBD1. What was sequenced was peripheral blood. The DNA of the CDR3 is TGTGCCAGTAGTATAAGGGACAGGGACCCAAGCGGGACCCAGTACTTC. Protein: CASSIRDRDPSGTQYF.